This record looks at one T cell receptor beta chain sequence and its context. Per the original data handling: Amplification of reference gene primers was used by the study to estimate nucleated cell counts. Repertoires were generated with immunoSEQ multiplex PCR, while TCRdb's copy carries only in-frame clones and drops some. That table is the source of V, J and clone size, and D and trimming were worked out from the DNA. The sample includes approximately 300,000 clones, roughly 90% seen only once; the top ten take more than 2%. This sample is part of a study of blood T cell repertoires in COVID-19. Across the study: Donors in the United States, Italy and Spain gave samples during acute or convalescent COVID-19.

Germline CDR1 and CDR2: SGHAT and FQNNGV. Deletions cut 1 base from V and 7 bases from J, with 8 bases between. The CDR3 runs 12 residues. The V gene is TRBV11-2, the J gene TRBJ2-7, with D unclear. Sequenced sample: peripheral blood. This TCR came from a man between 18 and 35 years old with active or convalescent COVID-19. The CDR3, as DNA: TGTGCCAGCAGCTTAGGGTTGAGGGAGCAGTACTTC. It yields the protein CASSLGLREQYF.